Described below is a single TCR beta chain sequence and its context. Antigen specificity is unknown. There were at least 5 micrograms of total RNA extracted from every sample. The data are from a study of blood T cells in healthy people across ages. Study-level findings and limits: Naive T cell percentage showed a strong correlation with the diversity of TCR beta. Shifts in expanded clonotypes may have been confounded by donor CMV status, which was unknown.

Deletions cut 5 bases from V and 5 bases from J, with 15 bases between. The V gene's germline CDR1 is MNHEY and CDR2 SMNVEV (reference sequence). This CDR3 comprises 14 residues. A J-beta primer mix and a sample-barcoded 5' primer were used in a second PCR of about 7 to 12 cycles. TCRdb passed the 5' RACE reads through MiXCR, listing each CDR3 protein once. Here the sample spans fewer than 750,000 distinct CDR3 sequences, about 51% being singletons. The receptor comes from a woman older than 75 in good health. Material: blood. This chain connects TRBV27 to TRBJ1-1, with D unresolved. CDR3 sequence reads: CASSKSNRGTEAFF. CDR3 nucleotides: TGTGCCAGCAGTAAGAGTAATCGGGGAACTGAAGCTTTCTTT.